The next 10 T cell receptor beta chains were all read from a single sample in a study of blood T cell repertoires in COVID-19. Sequencing was performed with immunoSEQ multiplex PCR; in TCRdb, only in-frame clones are kept and a portion is missing. The data show around 320,000 clones, with just under 90% seen just once and 2.5% to 3.5% held by the top ten. What was sequenced was PBMCs or T cells enriched from blood (not recorded which). These receptors all stem from a woman aged 45-65 years who had been exposed to COVID-19.

V is TRBV7-2 and J is TRBJ1-2; D ambiguous. Trimming left V 5 bases short and J 5 bases short, with 12 bases between. CDR1 and CDR2 (germline): SGHTA, FQGNSA. CDR3 length equals 13 residues. For the CDR3, the DNA is TGTGCCAGCAGCCTTTCCCCTTTGTATGGCTACACCTTC. This encodes CASSLSPLYGYTF.

The V and J genes are TRBV3-1 (or the pseudogene TRBV3-2) and TRBJ1-5, with a weak D call TRBD1 (6 bases). The germline V gene has CDR1 LGHDT and CDR2 YNNKEL (reference sequence). The CDR3 spans 15 residues. V lost 2 bases and J 4 bases, leaving 12 bases between the germline ends. Here the CDR3 DNA reads TGTGCCAGCAGCCAATCCGGGACACTTAATCAGCCCCAGCATTTT. This codes for CASSQSGTLNQPQHF.

V gene TRBV28 combines with J gene TRBJ2-7; no clear D. The CDR3 totals 13 residues. The germline CDR1 and CDR2 sequences are MDHEN and SYDVKM. V lost 2 bases, J lost 5 bases, and 10 bases lay in between. For the CDR3, the DNA is TGTGCCAGCAGTTTAACATTTTATAACGAGCAGTACTTC. Protein: CASSLTFYNEQYF.

The rearrangement links TRBV4-1 to TRBJ2-3, with 7 nucleotides matching TRBD1. CDR1 and CDR2 from the germline V gene are MGHRA and YSYEKL. CDR3 length equals 17 residues. J was trimmed by 0 bases and V by 4 bases; bases with no gene match: 10. CDR3 nucleotides: TGCGCCAGCAGCCCAGAGGGTAGGGGGCCTAGCACAGATACGCAGTATTTT. It translates to CASSPEGRGPSTDTQYF.

The rearrangement uses TRBV5-1 and TRBJ2-1; D is unresolved. The CDR3 consists of 16 residues. Trimming took 0 bases from V and 5 from J, leaving 15 bases between them. The germline gives CDR1 SGHRS, CDR2 YFSETQ. The CDR3 region is CASSLGPPPPHNEQFF. The CDR3 nucleotides read TGCGCCAGCAGCTTGGGGCCCCCACCTCCCCACAATGAGCAGTTCTTC.

V is TRBV28 and J is TRBJ1-5; 8 bases are a match to TRBD1. The CDR3 length is 16 residues. V lost 5 bases and J lost 2; bases outside the gene matches: 8. CDR1 MDHEN and CDR2 SYDVKM come from the germline V gene. The CDR3 reads CASSTAGGAGNQPQHF. The DNA for the CDR3 is TGTGCCAGCAGTACGGCAGGGGGCGCGGGCAATCAGCCCCAGCATTTT.

The genes are TRBV28 and TRBJ2-7, with D tentatively TRBD1 (6 bases). The CDR3 runs 15 residues. Germline CDR1 MDHEN, CDR2 SYDVKM. Deletions cut 5 bases from V and 1 base from J, with 15 bases between. The CDR3 coding sequence is TGTGCCAGCAGTCAGGTGGGGGCAGGATCCTACGAGCAGTACTTC. Translation gives CASSQVGAGSYEQYF.

Only one count was recorded for this clone. The chain uses TRBV5-1 and TRBJ2-7, with a weak D call TRBD2 (6 bases). V lost 2 bases and J lost 6, with 15 bases in between. The CDR3 sequence is 14 residues long. In germline, CDR1 is SGHRS, CDR2 YFSETQ. CDR3 in amino acids: CASSFDRDSTEQYF. The CDR3 coding sequence is TGCGCCAGCAGCTTCGACCGGGACTCAACCGAGCAGTACTTC.

J is TRBJ1-2 and V is TRBV7-2; 8 bases map to TRBD1. V was pared by 5 bases and J by 7 bases, with 6 bases of the junction left unmatched. The CDR3 totals 13 residues. CDR1 is SGHTA and CDR2 is FQGNSA in the germline V gene. The CDR3 coding sequence is TGTGCCAGCAGCCGGACAGGGATTCGTGGCTACACCTTC. This encodes CASSRTGIRGYTF.

The V and J genes are TRBV5-6 and TRBJ1-1, with D unclear. CDR3 length equals 13 residues. CDR1 is SGHDT and CDR2 is YYEEEE in the germline V gene. V was pared by 4 bases and J by 4 bases, with 11 bases between. The CDR3 is CASSLGSGTEAFF. CDR3 nucleotide sequence: TGTGCCAGCAGCCTAGGATCTGGCACTGAAGCTTTCTTT. The variable domain in full, with the rest retrieved from reference TRBV5-6 and TRBJ1-1, is DAGVTQSPTHLIKTRGQQVTLRCSPKSGHDTVSWYQQALGQGPQFIFQYYEEEERQRGNFPDRFSGHQFPNYSSELNVNALLLGDSALYLCASSLGSGTEAFFGQGTRLTVV.